A selection of T cell receptor beta chains follows, all from one sample in a study of T cell responses to AZD1222 COVID-19 vaccine. TCRdb's table, derived via immunoSEQ multiplex PCR, lists solely in-frame clones and lacks some. The sample shows around 62,000 clones, around 90% of them seen only once. The specimen was peripheral blood, collected on day 0 of AZD1222 vaccination. The receptor set was obtained from an adult in good health. CDR3s include the opening cysteine and the closing phenylalanine or tryptophan. Each record gives: clone size, V gene, J gene, D gene, CDR3 protein, CDR3 DNA. A D gene is named only where the DNA matches it firmly. Where a row states a size, it is once, few, many or the class of an expanded clone; other rows omit it.

size: once; V: TRBV7-9; J: TRBJ1-6; D: NA; CDR3: CASSVGDTYNSPLHF; DNA: TGTGCCAGCAGCGTAGGGGACACTTATAATTCACCCCTCCACTTT
size: NA; V: TRBV6-4; J: TRBJ2-2; D: NA; CDR3: CAWPWGPNTGELFF; DNA: TGTGCGTGGCCTTGGGGCCCAAACACCGGGGAGCTGTTTTTT
size: NA; V: TRBV5-1; J: TRBJ2-6; D: NA; CDR3: CASSLRTRSSGANVLTF; DNA: TGCGCCAGCAGCTTGCGGACACGTAGCTCTGGGGCCAACGTCCTGACTTTC
size: NA; V: TRBV10-1; J: TRBJ1-5; D: NA; CDR3: CASSPARGQPQHF; DNA: TGCGCCAGCAGCCCAGCGAGGGGTCAGCCCCAGCATTTT
size: NA; V: TRBV5-1; J: TRBJ2-3; D: NA; CDR3: CASSGGRRATDTQYF; DNA: TGCGCCAGCAGCGGTGGTCGCAGAGCCACAGATACGCAGTATTTT
size: NA; V: TRBV24-1; J: TRBJ2-2; D: NA; CDR3: CATSDPPGADRPVNTGELFF; DNA: TGTGCCACCAGTGATCCCCCGGGGGCTGACAGGCCCGTTAACACCGGGGAGCTGTTTTTT
size: NA; V: TRBV12-3/TRBV12-4; J: TRBJ1-3; D: NA; CDR3: CASSSNPGNTIYF; DNA: TGTGCCAGCAGTTCCAATCCAGGAAACACCATATATTTT
size: NA; V: TRBV2; J: TRBJ1-4; D: NA; CDR3: CASGRQGTGEKLFF; DNA: TGTGCCAGCGGCCGGCAGGGTACTGGTGAAAAACTGTTTTTT
size: NA; V: TRBV6-6; J: TRBJ1-3; D: TRBD1; CDR3: CASSGDRDGNTIYF; DNA: TGTGCCAGCAGTGGGGACAGGGATGGAAACACCATATATTTT
size: NA; V: TRBV3-1/TRBV3-2; J: TRBJ2-1; D: TRBD2; CDR3: CASSQEALAGKPGEQFF; DNA: TGTGCCAGCAGCCAGGAGGCACTAGCGGGGAAGCCGGGTGAGCAGTTCTTC
size: NA; V: TRBV30; J: TRBJ1-1; D: NA; CDR3: CAWRVAMNTEAFF; DNA: TGTGCCTGGAGGGTAGCGATGAACACTGAAGCTTTCTTT
size: NA; V: TRBV3-1/TRBV3-2; J: TRBJ2-5; D: TRBD2; CDR3: CASSQDRRGVMTQYF; DNA: TGTGCCAGCAGCCAAGATCGGCGGGGGGTCATGACCCAGTACTTC
size: NA; V: TRBV5-1; J: TRBJ1-2; D: NA; CDR3: CASSLVGGSVGGYTF; DNA: TGCGCCAGCAGCTTGGTGGGGGGCTCCGTAGGAGGCTACACCTTC
size: NA; V: TRBV7-9; J: TRBJ2-5; D: NA; CDR3: CASSLEGIIGETQYF; DNA: TGTGCCAGCAGCTTAGAGGGGATTATCGGAGAGACCCAGTACTTC
size: NA; V: TRBV19; J: TRBJ2-5; D: TRBD1; CDR3: CASSNDRGPTETQYF; DNA: TGTGCCAGTAGTAACGACAGGGGCCCGACGGAGACCCAGTACTTC
size: NA; V: TRBV6-4; J: TRBJ1-5; D: NA; CDR3: CASRPIAGGNQPQHF; DNA: TGTGCCAGCCGTCCTATAGCCGGCGGCAATCAGCCCCAGCATTTT
size: NA; V: TRBV21-1; J: TRBJ2-1; D: NA; CDR3: CASTRLAGAICSSYNEQFF; DNA: TGTGCCAGCACGAGACTAGCGGGGGCAATCTGCAGCTCCTACAATGAGCAGTTCTTC
size: NA; V: TRBV20-1; J: TRBJ1-5; D: NA; CDR3: CSASGGTAVQPQHF; DNA: TGCAGTGCTAGTGGGGGGACGGCGGTCCAGCCCCAGCATTTT
size: once; V: TRBV7-2; J: TRBJ1-1; D: NA; CDR3: CASSLGRTAAEAFF; DNA: TGTGCCAGCAGCTTAGGACGGACCGCCGCTGAAGCTTTCTTT
size: NA; V: TRBV18; J: TRBJ1-2; D: NA; CDR3: CASSPLLDYGYTF; DNA: TGTGCCAGCTCACCACTCCTGGATTATGGCTACACCTTC
size: NA; V: TRBV4-1; J: TRBJ2-7; D: TRBD2; CDR3: CASSQTPGGSEQYF; DNA: TGCGCCAGCAGCCAAACACCGGGGGGAAGTGAGCAGTACTTC
size: NA; V: TRBV18; J: TRBJ1-2; D: TRBD1; CDR3: CASSPPWTGYGYTF; DNA: TGTGCCAGCTCACCACCTTGGACAGGCTATGGCTACACCTTC
size: NA; V: TRBV6-5; J: TRBJ1-2; D: NA; CDR3: CASSYPGNYGYTF; DNA: TGTGCCAGCAGTTACCCAGGGAACTATGGCTACACCTTC
size: NA; V: TRBV19; J: TRBJ1-3; D: NA; CDR3: CASRTGSSGNTIYF; DNA: TGTGCCAGTAGAACAGGTAGCTCTGGAAACACCATATATTTT
size: NA; V: TRBV13; J: TRBJ1-2; D: TRBD1; CDR3: CASSSGTGTNYGYTF; DNA: TGTGCCAGCAGCTCCGGGACAGGGACTAACTATGGCTACACCTTC
size: NA; V: TRBV2; J: TRBJ1-2; D: NA; CDR3: CASSEQGQSYGYTF; DNA: TGTGCCAGCAGTGAACAGGGCCAGAGCTATGGCTACACCTTC
size: NA; V: TRBV12-3/TRBV12-4; J: TRBJ1-1; D: NA; CDR3: CASIFTGNTEAFF; DNA: TGTGCCAGCATCTTTACAGGGAACACTGAAGCTTTCTTT
size: NA; V: TRBV18; J: TRBJ1-2; D: NA; CDR3: CASSPQSTPIPYNYGYTF; DNA: TGTGCCAGCTCACCACAATCCACGCCAATACCTTATAACTATGGCTACACCTTC
size: NA; V: TRBV18; J: TRBJ1-2; D: NA; CDR3: CASSPDPNYGYTF; DNA: TGTGCCAGCTCACCAGATCCGAACTATGGCTACACCTTC
size: NA; V: TRBV4-2; J: TRBJ1-1; D: TRBD1; CDR3: CASSQEDRATTEAFF; DNA: TGTGCCAGCAGCCAAGAAGACAGGGCGACGACTGAAGCTTTCTTT
size: once; V: TRBV7-9; J: TRBJ1-1; D: NA; CDR3: CASSPRENTEAFF; DNA: TGTGCCAGCAGCCCCCGGGAGAACACTGAAGCTTTCTTT
size: NA; V: TRBV6-5; J: TRBJ1-5; D: NA; CDR3: CASSYDRLGNQPQHF; DNA: TGTGCCAGCAGTTACGACCGACTAGGGAATCAGCCCCAGCATTTT
size: NA; V: TRBV5-6; J: TRBJ2-7; D: TRBD2; CDR3: CASSNVPSGGAYEQYF; DNA: TGTGCCAGCAGCAACGTACCTAGCGGGGGAGCCTACGAGCAGTACTTC
size: NA; V: TRBV6-5; J: TRBJ2-1; D: NA; CDR3: CASSYGRASYNEQFF; DNA: TGTGCCAGCAGTTACGGGCGGGCCTCCTACAATGAGCAGTTCTTC
size: NA; V: TRBV3-1/TRBV3-2; J: TRBJ2-7; D: TRBD2; CDR3: CASSQDQGRGLVAYEQYF; DNA: TGTGCCAGCAGCCAAGATCAGGGGCGGGGACTAGTCGCCTACGAGCAGTACTTC
size: NA; V: TRBV2; J: TRBJ1-2; D: NA; CDR3: CASSAGGARYGYTF; DNA: TGTGCCAGCAGTGCCGGAGGGGCCCGCTATGGCTACACCTTC
size: NA; V: TRBV18; J: TRBJ1-3; D: NA; CDR3: CASSPAVTSGNTIYF; DNA: TGTGCCAGCTCCCCCGCAGTGACCTCTGGAAACACCATATATTTT
size: NA; V: TRBV6-1; J: TRBJ2-5; D: NA; CDR3: CASSESGWLETQYF; DNA: TGTGCCAGCAGTGAGTCAGGGTGGTTGGAGACCCAGTACTTC
size: NA; V: TRBV6-5; J: TRBJ2-7; D: TRBD2; CDR3: CASRRAGGYEQYF; DNA: TGTGCCAGCAGACGAGCGGGAGGGTACGAGCAGTACTTC
size: NA; V: TRBV19; J: TRBJ1-5; D: NA; CDR3: CASTISDYSNQPQHF; DNA: TGTGCCAGTACCATATCGGACTATAGCAATCAGCCCCAGCATTTT
size: NA; V: TRBV19; J: TRBJ2-3; D: NA; CDR3: CASSSGAHGNTQYF; DNA: TGTGCCAGTAGCTCTGGGGCCCATGGGAATACGCAGTATTTT
size: NA; V: TRBV3-1/TRBV3-2; J: TRBJ2-1; D: NA; CDR3: CASSVRDIYLSSYNEQFF; DNA: TGTGCCAGCAGCGTCCGGGACATCTACTTGAGCTCCTACAATGAGCAGTTCTTC
size: once; V: TRBV5-1; J: TRBJ2-5; D: NA; CDR3: CASSLGNTGRQETQYF; DNA: TGCGCCAGCAGCCTGGGGAATACGGGGCGCCAAGAGACCCAGTACTTC
size: NA; V: TRBV19; J: TRBJ1-1; D: NA; CDR3: CASSPRGRSLFNTEAFF; DNA: TGTGCCAGTAGTCCCCGCGGGAGATCTCTTTTTAACACTGAAGCTTTCTTT
size: NA; V: TRBV18; J: TRBJ2-7; D: NA; CDR3: CASSPRPYEQYF; DNA: TGTGCCAGCTCACCCCGGCCCTACGAGCAGTACTTC
size: NA; V: TRBV21-1; J: TRBJ2-3; D: NA; CDR3: CASSKRTGIPTDTQYF; DNA: TGTGCCAGCAGCAAACGGACAGGGATCCCCACAGATACGCAGTATTTT
size: NA; V: TRBV9; J: TRBJ1-1; D: TRBD1; CDR3: CASSSGQGLNTEAFF; DNA: TGTGCCAGCAGCTCCGGACAGGGCCTGAACACTGAAGCTTTCTTT
size: NA; V: TRBV2; J: TRBJ2-1; D: TRBD1; CDR3: CASSEVTTGGLLDEQFF; DNA: TGTGCCAGCAGTGAAGTCACCACAGGGGGGTTGTTGGATGAGCAGTTCTTC
size: NA; V: TRBV2; J: TRBJ2-2; D: TRBD1; CDR3: CASSVAGGLTGELFF; DNA: TGTGCCAGCAGTGTGGCAGGGGGATTAACCGGGGAGCTGTTTTTT
size: once; V: TRBV12-3/TRBV12-4; J: TRBJ2-5; D: TRBD2; CDR3: CASTISGGETQYF; DNA: TGTGCCAGCACCATTAGCGGGGGAGAGACCCAGTACTTC
size: once; V: TRBV6-6; J: TRBJ1-2; D: NA; CDR3: CASTLTGNYGYTF; DNA: TGTGCCAGCACCCTGACAGGAAACTATGGCTACACCTTC
size: NA; V: TRBV2; J: TRBJ1-6; D: TRBD1; CDR3: CASSGQGAFLSLHF; DNA: TGTGCCAGCAGTGGACAGGGGGCTTTTTTATCCCTCCACTTT
size: NA; V: TRBV3-1/TRBV3-2; J: TRBJ2-5; D: TRBD1; CDR3: CASSPGQGQETQYF; DNA: TGTGCCAGCAGCCCGGGACAGGGCCAAGAGACCCAGTACTTC
size: NA; V: TRBV18; J: TRBJ1-2; D: TRBD1; CDR3: CASSQSRGEPGYTF; DNA: TGTGCCAGCTCACAATCCAGGGGGGAACCTGGCTACACCTTC
size: NA; V: TRBV9; J: TRBJ2-1; D: NA; CDR3: CASSVGAGESNEQFF; DNA: TGTGCCAGCAGCGTGGGTGCTGGGGAGTCAAATGAGCAGTTCTTC
size: NA; V: TRBV10-2; J: TRBJ1-1; D: TRBD1; CDR3: CASTGQANTEAFF; DNA: TGCGCCAGCACTGGACAGGCGAACACTGAAGCTTTCTTT
size: once; V: TRBV21-1; J: TRBJ1-4; D: NA; CDR3: CASSPPGTGATNEKLFF; DNA: TGTGCCAGCAGCCCCCCCGGGACAGGGGCGACTAATGAAAAACTGTTTTTT
size: NA; V: TRBV7-9; J: TRBJ1-3; D: NA; CDR3: CASSLEVGNTIYF; DNA: TGTGCCAGCAGCTTAGAGGTGGGAAACACCATATATTTT
size: NA; V: TRBV6-5; J: TRBJ2-3; D: TRBD1; CDR3: CASSFGQVLADTQYF; DNA: TGTGCCAGCAGTTTCGGACAGGTTTTGGCAGATACGCAGTATTTT
size: NA; V: TRBV21-1; J: TRBJ1-2; D: NA; CDR3: CASRGQNYGYTF; DNA: TGTGCCAGCAGAGGACAGAACTATGGCTACACCTTC